Listed here are 32 T cell receptor beta chains from one sample, sequenced in a study of shared clonotypes between healthy human individuals. Clones were read by immunoSEQ multiplex PCR, and TCRdb kept only the in-frame ones, dropping some. Here the sample spans about 1.1 million clones, 77% being singletons. The sequencing input was memory CD4+ T cells from PBMCs. Subset described: CD45RA-negative fraction. The receptors originated from a man between 18 and 29 years old in good health. Some clones in this sample may be carry-over from other donors' samples.

V usage is TRBV6-5 and J usage is TRBJ1-5; D is uncertain. CDR3 length: 13 residues. Germline V lookup: CDR1 MNHEY, CDR2 SVGAGI. The V and J ends lost 5 bases and 5 bases respectively, with 10 bases between them. This chain's CDR3 is CASSPGPHQPQHF. The CDR3 DNA follows: TGTGCCAGCAGTCCCGGGCCCCATCAGCCCCAGCATTTT.

This clone was counted once. The rearrangement uses TRBV13 and TRBJ1-4; 7 nucleotides match TRBD1. Germline lookup yields CDR1 PRHDT and CDR2 FYEKMQ (reference sequence). This CDR3 has 15 amino acids. V lost 0 bases, J lost 6 bases, and 4 bases stayed unmatched. Here the CDR3 reads CASSLGRGLDEKLFF. The DNA for the CDR3 is TGTGCCAGCAGCTTAGGAAGGGGGCTGGATGAAAAACTGTTTTTT. Full variable domain (outside the CDR3, taken from reference TRBV13 and TRBJ1-4): AAGVIQSPRHLIKEKRETATLKCYPIPRHDTVYWYQQGPGQDPQFLISFYEKMQSDKGSIPDRFSAQQFSDYHSELNMSSLELGDSALYFCASSLGRGLDEKLFFGSGTQLSVL.

In its sample, this clone was seen many times. The chain links TRBV30 to TRBJ1-2; D not resolved. The CDR3 covers 10 residues. Germline-derived CDR1 and CDR2 are GTSNPN and SVGIG (reference sequence). With 5 bases removed from V and 5 bases from J, the gap between germline ends came to 6 bases. CDR3 in amino acids: CAWGAYGYTF. The CDR3 bases are TGTGCCTGGGGAGCTTATGGCTACACCTTC.

This chain's CDR3 is CASSQYNMGAGPGVHEKLFF. Here the CDR3 DNA reads TGTGCCAGCAGCCAATATAATATGGGGGCAGGGCCCGGAGTCCATGAAAAACTGTTTTTT. The chain has TRBV4-2 and TRBJ1-4; D is perhaps TRBD1 (6 bases). The V gene's germline CDR1 is LGHNA and CDR2 YNFKEQ. The V end was cut by 2 bases, the J end by 6 bases, with 28 bases between. The CDR3 runs 20 residues.

This clone was seen many times. As DNA, the CDR3 is TGTGCCAGCAGTGAACCCGGACAGGGTTGGGGCTACACCTTC. It yields the protein CASSEPGQGWGYTF. The rearrangement links TRBV6-1 to TRBJ1-2; 8 positions match TRBD1. Germline V gives CDR1 MNHNS, CDR2 SASEGT. V gave up 2 bases and J gave up 8 bases; unmatched junction bases: 7. CDR3 length: 14 amino acids.

This clone was seen only a few times. This sequence joins TRBV7-8 and TRBJ2-1; no definite D call. CDR1 SGHVS and CDR2 FQNEAQ come from the germline V gene. V was cut by 1 base and J by 2 bases, with 15 bases left in between. The CDR3 extends over 17 amino acids. CDR3 coding DNA: TGTGCCAGCAGCTTAGTCCCGCGGAGCGTGACCTACAATGAGCAGTTCTTC. Translated: CASSLVPRSVTYNEQFF.

This clone came up a few times. Other nucleotide sequences in the sample specify the same CDR3. The chain has TRBV9 and TRBJ1-5; D remains unclear. Germline-derived CDR1 and CDR2 are SGDLS and YYNGEE. The CDR3 length is 14 residues. V was clipped by 0 bases and J by 0 bases, with 4 bases between them. Here the CDR3 reads CASSVGGSNQPQHF. CDR3 DNA sequence: TGTGCCAGCAGCGTAGGGGGTAGCAATCAGCCCCAGCATTTT.

In this sample, this clone turned up once. The V call is TRBV15, the J call TRBJ1-2; 7 bases are shared with TRBD1. The CDR3 loop spans 15 amino acids. CDR1 and CDR2 from the germline V gene are LNHNV and YYDKDF (reference sequence). The V gene end was trimmed by 0 bases and the J gene end by 2 bases; junction bases not matched to a gene: 3. DNA of the CDR3: TGTGCCACCAGCAGAGATGGGACAGAAAACTATGGCTACACCTTC. Protein product: CATSRDGTENYGYTF.

V is TRBV20-1 and J is TRBJ2-7; perhaps TRBD1 as D (6 bases). The CDR3 sequence is 11 residues long. Germline loops: CDR1 DFQATT, CDR2 SNEGSKA (reference sequence). CDR3 nucleotides: TGCACAGGGGCACGTTTGTACGAGCAGTACTTC. Encoded protein: CTGARLYEQYF.

The chain has TRBV5-1 and TRBJ2-2; D might be TRBD1 or TRBD2, each matching 5 bases. V was pared by 2 bases and J by 6 bases, with 14 bases between. Germline V lookup: CDR1 SGHRS, CDR2 YFSETQ. CDR3 size: 15 residues. The CDR3 coding sequence is TGCGCCAGCAGCTTTGGGGGAGTTGGGGCCGGGGAGCTGTTTTTT. Its protein product is CASSFGGVGAGELFF.

This clone turned up a few times. The V call is TRBV28, the J call TRBJ2-1, with a possible D match to TRBD2 (6 bases). Germline CDR1 and CDR2: MDHEN and SYDVKM. V was shortened by 5 bases and J by 2 bases, with 16 bases between the two germline ends. The CDR3 has 16 residues. The CDR3 region is CASSPPASGPYNEQFF. CDR3 DNA: TGTGCCAGCAGTCCCCCGGCGAGCGGGCCCTACAATGAGCAGTTCTTC.

The chain is built from TRBV14 and TRBJ2-2, with 7 bases fitting TRBD2. CDR1 and CDR2 (germline): SGHDN, FVKESK. This CDR3 has 16 residues. The V and J ends lost 2 bases and 3 bases, in that order; junction bases with no gene match: 6. CDR3 loop: CASSQIGGFHTGELFF. DNA for the CDR3: TGTGCCAGCAGCCAAATCGGGGGGTTTCACACCGGGGAGCTGTTTTTT.

The chain employs TRBV1 and TRBJ2-1. TRBV1 is given as a pseudogene. The CDR3 consists of 10 residues. The CDR3 nucleotides are TGCACCAGCAGCCAGGATGAGCAGTTCTTC. Protein: CTSSQDEQFF.

CDR3 bases: TGTGCCAGCAGTCCCTCAAATGGAGATAGATGGACCCAGTACTTC. This translates into CASSPSNGDRWTQYF. V and J are TRBV25-1 and TRBJ2-5; D not certain. The CDR3 runs 15 residues. CDR1 MGHDK and CDR2 SYGVNS come from the germline V gene. V lost 5 bases and J 7 bases, leaving 20 bases between the germline ends.

A few counts support this clone. As DNA, the CDR3 is TGCGCCAGCAGCGTACAGGGACTGAACAGCGAAGCTTTCTTT. Encoded protein: CASSVQGLNSEAFF. The chain couples TRBV5-1 to TRBJ1-1, with a possible D match to TRBD1 (6 bases). Trimming shortened V by 4 bases and J by 8 bases, and 18 bases separated the two germline ends. The CDR3 has 14 residues. Per germline, CDR1 SGHRS and CDR2 YFSETQ.

This clone was recorded a few times. The chain employs TRBV11-3 and TRBJ2-7, with TRBD2 identical over 8 bases. Trimming removed 5 bases from V and 4 bases from J; junction bases left unmatched: 25. This CDR3 is 20 amino acids long. Germline V CDR1 and CDR2: SGHNT, YENEEA. CDR3 sequence reads: CASSPQGGSGRPPLAYEQYF. The CDR3 DNA follows: TGTGCCAGCAGCCCCCAAGGCGGAAGCGGGAGACCACCACTCGCTTACGAGCAGTACTTC. The entire variable domain, with the rest obtained from reference TRBV11-3 and TRBJ2-7, is as follows: EAGVVQSPRYKIIEKKQPVAFWCNPISGHNTLYWYLQNLGQGPELLIRYENEEAVDDSQLPKDRFSAERLKGVDSTLKIQPAELGDSAVYLCASSPQGGSGRPPLAYEQYFGPGTRLTVT.

The rearrangement uses TRBV28 and TRBJ1-2; D not resolved. The germline gives CDR1 MDHEN, CDR2 SYDVKM. V was trimmed by 2 bases and J by 3 bases, leaving 7 bases between them. This CDR3 comprises 13 residues. CDR3: CASSLRHDYGYTF. CDR3 sequence (DNA): TGTGCCAGCAGTTTACGTCATGACTATGGCTACACCTTC.

In nucleotides, the CDR3 is TGTGCCAGCAGCCCCAGGGGAGGGCATCAAGAGACCCAGTACTTC. It specifies CASSPRGGHQETQYF. The chain couples TRBV9 to TRBJ2-5, with D possibly matching TRBD2 (7 bases). Trimming removed 4 bases from V and 2 bases from J, with 15 bases in between. The CDR3 extends over 15 amino acids. The germline V gene has CDR1 SGDLS and CDR2 YYNGEE.

The chain joins TRBV14 to TRBJ1-2; D gene unclear. Germline CDR1 reads SGHDN; CDR2 reads FVKESK. CDR3 length: 14 amino acids. V was clipped by 0 bases and J by 6 bases, with 11 bases between them. CDR3 region: CASSQDWSSHGYTF. The CDR3 coding sequence is TGTGCCAGCAGCCAAGATTGGTCCTCCCATGGCTACACCTTC.

The chain couples TRBV14 to TRBJ2-7, with 7 bases matching TRBD1. Trimming at V came to 4 bases and at J to 0 bases, leaving 3 bases not matched to a gene. CDR3 length equals 14 residues. Looked up from germline, CDR1 is SGHDN and CDR2 is FVKESK. The CDR3 loop is CASSPGTASYEQYF. CDR3 sequence (DNA): TGTGCCAGCAGCCCCGGGACAGCCTCCTACGAGCAGTACTTC.

The gene calls are TRBV15 and TRBJ2-1, with D perhaps TRBD1 (6 bases). V lost 6 bases, J lost 3 bases, and 21 bases lay in between. The CDR3 contains 17 residues. From germline, CDR1 is LNHNV and CDR2 YYDKDF (reference sequence). The CDR3, as DNA: TGTGCCACCAGATCCCGAGGAGCAGGGGCCAACTACAATGAGCAGTTCTTC. This encodes CATRSRGAGANYNEQFF.

This chain connects TRBV19 to TRBJ2-7, with D perhaps given as TRBD1 or TRBD2 (5 bases each). Germline assignment: CDR1 LNHDA and CDR2 SQIVND (reference sequence). The CDR3 length is 13 residues. V lost 5 bases, J lost 3 bases, and 11 bases lay in between. DNA for the CDR3: TGTGCCAGTAGTTACGGGACCTACTACGAGCAGTACTTC. This gives the protein CASSYGTYYEQYF. The whole variable domain, filled in from reference TRBV19 and TRBJ2-7, reads DGGITQSPKYLFRKEGQNVTLSCEQNLNHDAMYWYRQDPGQGLRLIYYSQIVNDFQKGDIAEGYSVSREKKESFPLTVTSAQKNPTAFYLCASSYGTYYEQYFGPGTRLTVT.

The chain is built from TRBV5-1 and TRBJ2-2; TRBD2 matches 10 bases. The CDR3 covers 16 residues. Germline assignment: CDR1 SGHRS and CDR2 YFSETQ. Trimming removed 0 bases from V and 4 bases from J; junction bases left unmatched: 3. The CDR3 DNA reads as TGCGCCAGCAGCTTGGATATAGCGGGAGGCACCGGGGAGCTGTTTTTT. Its protein is CASSLDIAGGTGELFF. Based on the CDR3 plus reference TRBV5-1 and TRBJ2-2, the full variable domain is KAGVTQTPRYLIKTRGQQVTLSCSPISGHRSVSWYQQTPGQGLQFLFEYFSETQRNKGNFPGRFSGRQFSNSRSEMNVSTLELGDSALYLCASSLDIAGGTGELFFGEGSRLTVL.

The rearrangement links TRBV30 to TRBJ2-1, with a tentative D call TRBD2 (5 bases). V was shortened by 4 bases and J by 0 bases, with 25 bases between the two germline ends. The CDR3 is made up of 19 amino acids. From germline, CDR1 is GTSNPN and CDR2 SVGIG (reference sequence). The CDR3 loop reads CAWIRGGPPRLSSYNEQFF. The CDR3 DNA is TGTGCCTGGATTAGAGGAGGTCCCCCGCGACTCAGCTCCTACAATGAGCAGTTCTTC.

The chain joins TRBV29-1 to TRBJ2-3; either TRBD1 or TRBD2 may supply D (6 bases each). The CDR3 runs to 15 residues. Germline values: CDR1 SQVTM, CDR2 ANQGSEA. Trimming shortened V by 5 bases and J by 6 bases, and 21 bases separated the two germline ends. The CDR3 coding sequence is TGCAGCGTTCGCAACCGGGGGCGGCTAGCGGATACGCAGTATTTT. It yields the protein CSVRNRGRLADTQYF.

J is TRBJ2-7 and V is TRBV30; D may be TRBD2 (6 bases). The CDR3 totals 11 residues. Germline values: CDR1 GTSNPN, CDR2 SVGIG (reference sequence). V was pared by 8 bases and J by 5 bases, with 13 bases between. CDR3 nucleotides: TGTGCCCGAGCGGAGGGGAACGAGCAGTACTTC. This gives the protein CARAEGNEQYF.

For this clone: The identical CDR3 is also encoded by other nucleotide sequences in the sample. The chain couples TRBV5-1 to TRBJ1-5; tentatively, D is TRBD1 (6 bases). CDR1 and CDR2 (germline): SGHRS, YFSETQ. There are 14 residues in the CDR3. The V gene lost 0 bases and the J gene lost 7 bases, with 11 bases spanning the gap. CDR3 loop: CASSLGGGGQPQHF. The CDR3 coding sequence is TGCGCCAGCAGCTTGGGCGGAGGGGGGCAGCCCCAGCATTTT.

This clone was seen only once. A single base separates this from a much larger clone, so it may be a read error. This chain connects TRBV6-6 to TRBJ2-5; the D is unclear. The CDR3 sequence is 12 residues long. Germline V lookup: CDR1 MNHNY, CDR2 SVGAGI (reference sequence). V shed 6 bases and J shed 0 bases, with 5 bases lying between them. CDR3 bases: TGTGCCAGCAGCAGGAACCAAGAGACCCAGTACTTC. It yields the protein CASSRNQETQYF.

The rearrangement links TRBV25-1 to TRBJ2-1; D unclear. Trimming left V 5 bases short and J 9 bases short, with 14 bases between. This CDR3 has 13 residues. Germline V lookup: CDR1 MGHDK, CDR2 SYGVNS. The CDR3 protein is CASSTSAPPEQFF. The CDR3 nucleotides read TGTGCCAGCAGTACTTCCGCTCCCCCTGAGCAGTTCTTC.

The CDR3 here is CTSSHLGGPTYEQYF. Here the CDR3 DNA reads TGCACCAGCAGCCATCTCGGGGGGCCTACCTACGAGCAGTACTTC. V gene TRBV1 combines with J gene TRBJ2-7; the table's D call of TRBD2 was not tested on the DNA. TRBV1 is a known pseudogene. This CDR3 is 15 amino acids long.

J is TRBJ2-7 and V is TRBV11-2; 11 bases line up with TRBD1. V lost 5 bases, J lost 5 bases, and 8 bases stayed unmatched. Germline CDR1 is SGHAT and CDR2 is FQNNGV. There are 15 residues in the CDR3. As DNA, the CDR3 is TGTGCCAGCAGCGATACCCAGGACAGGGGGCACGAGCAGTACTTC. Its translation is CASSDTQDRGHEQYF. The full variable domain, its missing parts supplied by reference TRBV11-2 and TRBJ2-7, is EAGVAQSPRYKIIEKRQSVAFWCNPISGHATLYWYQQILGQGPKLLIQFQNNGVVDDSQLPKDRFSAERLKGVDSTLKIQPAKLEDSAVYLCASSDTQDRGHEQYFGPGTRLTVT.

This clone was observed a single time. The CDR3 DNA reads as TGTGCCAGTAGTATATCGGGGGGCACCTACGAGCAGTACTTC. Residues: CASSISGGTYEQYF. The V gene is TRBV19, the J gene TRBJ2-7, with D possibly being TRBD2 (7 bases). The germline V gene encodes CDR1 LNHDA and CDR2 SQIVND (reference sequence). The CDR3 has 14 residues. With 2 bases removed from V and 2 bases from J, the gap between germline ends came to 10 bases.